The next 18 T cell receptor beta chains were all read from a single sample in a study of Graves' ophthalmopathy and Graves' hyperthyroidism. As the template, RNA transcripts were used to amplify TCR beta CDR3 regions. The workflow started with a first-round RT-PCR run with HTBI primers and then moved on to a second-round multiplex PCR. MiXCR was run by TCRdb on the multiplex PCR reads, yielding one entry per CDR3 protein. Of roughly 600,000 distinct CDR3 sequences in the sample, under 40% were seen once. Sequencing was performed on peripheral blood or thyroid tissue (not recorded which). These receptors were collected from an adult man with Graves' hyperthyroidism.

This clonotype came up many times. The chain uses TRBV12-3 or TRBV12-4 and TRBJ2-5; a weak D match, TRBD1 (6 bases). CDR3 length: 14 residues. The V gene lost 5 bases and the J gene lost 3 bases, with 13 bases spanning the gap. The CDR3 sequence: CASSPRDIEETQYF. For the CDR3, the DNA is TGTGCCAGCAGTCCCCGGGACATAGAAGAGACCCAGTACTTC.

The genes are TRBV5-1 and TRBJ1-2; D possibly corresponds to TRBD1 (6 bases). V lost 2 bases to trimming and J lost 6 bases, with 11 bases between them. Germline V CDR1 and CDR2: SGHRS, YFSETQ. CDR3 length: 13 amino acids. CDR3 in amino acids: CASSLSGEDGYTF. CDR3 DNA sequence: TGCGCCAGCAGCTTATCAGGGGAGGATGGCTACACCTTC. The full variable domain, completed using reference TRBV5-1 and TRBJ1-2, is KAGVTQTPRYLIKTRGQQVTLSCSPISGHRSVSWYQQTPGQGLQFLFEYFSETQRNKGNFPGRFSGRQFSNSRSEMNVSTLELGDSALYLCASSLSGEDGYTFGSGTRLTVV.

The rearrangement uses TRBV20-1 and TRBJ2-7; 9 nucleotides line up with TRBD2. The last part of the DNA fits TRBJ2-1 better; the J call may be wrong. The CDR3 has 17 amino acids. The V gene's germline CDR1 is DFQATT and CDR2 SNEGSKA (reference sequence). DNA of the CDR3: TGCAGTGCTAGAGATCGAAGGACTAGCGTATCCTACAATGAGCAGTTCTTC. Its protein product is CSARDRRTSVSYNEQFF.

Details on this clonotype: This CDR3 is missing its conserved last phenylalanine or tryptophan, likely due to a read error. V is TRBV24-1 and J is TRBJ2-3, with TRBD2 matching over 9 bases. Germline CDR1 KGHDR, CDR2 SFDVKD. This CDR3 spans 15 amino acids. Trimming at V came to 4 bases and at J to 3 bases, leaving 4 bases not matched to a gene. This chain's CDR3 is CATSEPAGGTDTQYL. In DNA, the CDR3 is TGTGCCACCAGTGAGCCAGCGGGAGGAACAGATACGCAGTATCTT.

This chain uses TRBV12-3 or TRBV12-4 with TRBJ1-5; 8 bases align to TRBD1. With 6 bases clipped from V and 16 bases from J, the junction kept 5 bases outside the gene matches. The CDR3 spans 10 residues. As DNA, the CDR3 is TGTGCCAGCAGGACAGGGGTGGACCATTTT. Its protein product is CASRTGVDHF.

The chain links TRBV15 to TRBJ1-2; 12 bases align to TRBD2. The DNA end is more similar to TRBJ2-4, so the J call may be wrong. The CDR3 sequence is 16 residues long. The V gene's germline CDR1 is LNHNV and CDR2 YYDKDF (reference sequence). The CDR3 bases are TGTGCCACCAGCAGTCTAGCGGGAGGGCTCGGAAGCATTCAGTACTTC. Protein: CATSSLAGGLGSIQYF.

This clonotype was seen many times. The gene calls are TRBV19 and TRBJ1-1; D gene ambiguous. The CDR3 totals 12 residues. Germline CDR1 reads LNHDA; CDR2 reads SQIVND (reference sequence). Trimming cost V 5 bases and J 11 bases, with 15 bases left between them. DNA for the CDR3: TGTGCCAGTAGTGGGAGGAAAGGACCGGCTTTCTTT. Encoded protein: CASSGRKGPAFF.

This clonotype has a handful of counts. The CDR3, as DNA: TGTGCCAGCAGTGTCGACAGGGGGCGCGGCACCGGGGAGCTGTTTTTT. Protein: CASSVDRGRGTGELFF. The chain carries TRBV6-1 and TRBJ2-2, with 10 positions matching TRBD1. The germline V gene encodes CDR1 MNHNS and CDR2 SASEGT. V lost 4 bases and J lost 4; bases outside the gene matches: 6. The CDR3 sequence is 16 residues long.

This clonotype was seen once. This rearrangement joins TRBV18 to TRBJ2-2; unclear D gene. Trimming removed 5 bases at V and 5 bases at J, with 9 bases between. Germline values: CDR1 KGHSH, CDR2 LQKENI. The CDR3 spans 13 residues. CDR3 in amino acids: CASSTEPTGELFF. For the CDR3, the DNA is TGTGCCAGCTCAACCGAACCTACCGGGGAGCTGTTTTTT.

This clonotype has a count of ten or more. V usage is TRBV9 and J usage is TRBJ2-6; D is undetermined. Per the germline V gene, CDR1 is SGDLS and CDR2 is YYNGEE. The CDR3 is 15 amino acids. The V end was cut by 2 bases, the J end by 1 base, with 7 bases between. As DNA, the CDR3 is TGTGCCAGCAGCGTCCTCCATTCTGGGGCCAACGTCCTGACTTTC. This codes for CASSVLHSGANVLTF.

This clonotype was found many times. This sequence joins TRBV20-1 and TRBJ2-2, with TRBD1 matching 11 bases. The germline CDR1 and CDR2 sequences are DFQATT and SNEGSKA (reference sequence). With V trimmed by 7 bases and J by 7 bases, 8 bases remained unmatched. This CDR3 comprises 14 residues. The CDR3: CSVRDRGVLGELFF. The CDR3 coding sequence is TGCAGTGTACGGGACAGGGGGGTCCTCGGGGAGCTGTTTTTT.

This clonotype was recorded many times. This sequence joins TRBV29-1 and TRBJ1-5; 7 nucleotides agree with TRBD1. CDR1 SQVTM and CDR2 ANQGSEA come from the germline V gene. This CDR3 is built from 13 residues. Trimming removed 6 bases from V and 2 bases from J; junction bases left unmatched: 4. The DNA of the CDR3 is TGCAGCGTCGCGGGACAGCGCAATCAGCCCCAGCATTTT. This encodes CSVAGQRNQPQHF.

This clonotype was seen at least ten times. This chain connects TRBV7-9 to TRBJ2-2; 10 bases fit TRBD2. Germline assignment: CDR1 SEHNR and CDR2 FQNEAQ (reference sequence). The CDR3 consists of 16 residues. V shed 6 bases and J 6 bases; nucleotides not matched to a gene: 10. The CDR3, as DNA: TGTGCCAGCAGTTCACCGGGACTAGCGAGGTCCGGGGAGCTGTTTTTT. Protein product: CASSSPGLARSGELFF.

The CDR3 loop reads CAISADRSSNEKLFF. The CDR3 nucleotides read TGTGCCATCAGCGCGGACAGGTCATCGAATGAAAAACTGTTTTTT. The chain carries TRBV10-3 and TRBJ1-4, with 7 bases matching TRBD1. V shed 6 bases, J shed 5 bases, and the junction held 9 bases outside the gene matches. This CDR3 has 15 amino acids. Germline V gene data show CDR1 as ENHRY and CDR2 as SYGVKD.

The table lists this clonotype with many counts. The chain employs TRBV5-1 and TRBJ1-1; D remains unclear. Trimming shortened V by 5 bases and J by 0 bases, and 14 bases separated the two germline ends. CDR1 SGHRS and CDR2 YFSETQ come from the germline V gene. The length of the CDR3 is 15 residues. The CDR3 nucleotides are TGCGCCAGCAGTTTGTTTGACCCCATGAACACTGAAGCTTTCTTT. Protein sequence: CASSLFDPMNTEAFF.

This clonotype was recorded at least ten times. CDR3 region: CASRVENTGELFF. The CDR3, as DNA: TGTGCCAGCAGAGTGGAGAACACCGGGGAGCTGTTTTTT. This chain connects TRBV5-8 to TRBJ2-2; D not resolved. The CDR3 extends over 13 amino acids. Germline values: CDR1 SGHTS, CDR2 YDEGEE. Deletions cut 5 bases from V and 1 base from J, with 6 bases between.

Many counts were recorded for this clonotype. The chain uses TRBV29-1 and TRBJ1-2, with 10 bases fitting TRBD1. Losses at the gene ends were 5 bases for V and 6 bases for J; bases not matched to a gene: 6. Germline V gene sequence: CDR1 SQVTM, CDR2 ANQGSEA. The CDR3 loop spans 13 amino acids. The CDR3 DNA reads as TGCAGCGTTCCTCCGGGACAGGGGAATGGCTACACCTTC. Translating it yields CSVPPGQGNGYTF.

The chain is built from TRBV20-1 and TRBJ2-5; perhaps TRBD1 as D (6 bases). CDR3 length equals 11 residues. Germline V gives CDR1 DFQATT, CDR2 SNEGSKA (reference sequence). This chain's CDR3 is CSVIPVGGQYF. The CDR3 nucleotides read TGCAGCGTAATCCCCGTAGGGGGCCAGTACTTC.